The 26 T cell receptor beta chains below were found in one sample sequenced in a study of low-dose radiotherapy and immunotherapy resistance in tumors. The time point is: before trial treatment. TRAV and TRBV primers primed cDNA for both TCRalpha and TCRbeta. It was with a constant-region primer and a V-primer adapter that TCRs were amplified over roughly 19 PCR cycles. TCRdb used MiXCR to reprocess the reads, holding one entry per CDR3 protein. The repertoire holds about 60,000 distinct CDR3 sequences, with approximately 25% as singletons. This specimen consisted of PBMCs, obtained before treatment. The receptors originated from a male donor with prostate cancer.

Many counts were recorded for this clonotype. The chain combines TRBV2 with TRBJ2-2; D ambiguous. CDR3 size: 14 residues. Germline V gives CDR1 SNHLY, CDR2 FYNNEI. Trimming shortened V by 7 bases and J by 6 bases, and 15 bases separated the two germline ends. This CDR3 reads CASKMERVPGELFF. For the CDR3, the DNA is TGTGCCAGCAAAATGGAACGGGTACCCGGGGAGCTGTTTTTT.

Notes on this clonotype: A far more abundant clone sits one base away, making this likely a read error. This chain uses TRBV6-2 or TRBV6-3 with TRBJ2-1; tentatively, D is TRBD1 (6 bases). The J call is uncertain, as TRBJ2-7 better fits the DNA end. CDR1 MNHEY and CDR2 SVGEGT come from the germline V gene. The CDR3 contains 20 residues. This CDR3 reads CASSEPRDKSVLRSSYEQYF. CDR3 DNA sequence: TGTGCCAGCAGTGAGCCCCGGGACAAGTCGGTCCTCAGGTCCTCCTACGAGCAGTACTTC.

CDR3 bases: TGTGCCAGCAGCAGGACTAGCGGGGGGGACTACGAGCAGTACTTC. The encoded protein is CASSRTSGGDYEQYF. The rearrangement joins TRBV5-4 to TRBJ2-7, with 15 bases aligning to TRBD2. The CDR3 runs to 15 residues. Germline V CDR1 and CDR2: SGHNT, YYREEE (reference sequence). V trimming: 4 bases; J trimming: 3 bases; junction bases outside the gene matches: 2.

This clonotype was detected a few times. The chain has TRBV6-1 and TRBJ2-7; 10 positions match TRBD1. The CDR3 totals 15 residues. From germline, CDR1 is MNHNS and CDR2 SASEGT. V was pared by 5 bases and J by 5 bases, with 9 bases of the junction left unmatched. DNA for the CDR3: TGTGCCAGCAGTCCCTTGCCGACAGGGGGCCACGAGCAGTACTTC. It yields the protein CASSPLPTGGHEQYF.

This clonotype was found many times. The V call is TRBV14, the J call TRBJ2-6; D may be TRBD1 (6 bases). The CDR3 sequence is 17 residues long. V was cut by 0 bases and J by 0 bases, with 9 bases left in between. Looked up from germline, CDR1 is SGHDN and CDR2 is FVKESK. CDR3 in DNA: TGTGCCAGCAGCCAAGAGGGACACCTCTCTGGGGCCAACGTCCTGACTTTC. This sequence encodes CASSQEGHLSGANVLTF.

This clonotype has at least ten counts. The rearrangement joins TRBV29-1 to TRBJ2-7; TRBD1 might be the D (6 bases). The germline V and J ends were trimmed by 5 bases and 6 bases, with 14 bases remaining between them. From germline, CDR1 is SQVTM and CDR2 ANQGSEA. The length of the CDR3 is 12 residues. The CDR3 region is CSVQQGYSEQYF. CDR3 DNA: TGCAGCGTTCAACAGGGATATAGCGAGCAGTACTTC.

The sample holds many counts of this clonotype. J is TRBJ2-1 and V is TRBV6-2 or TRBV6-3; 9 nucleotides line up with TRBD2. J gave up 2 bases and V 5 bases, and 4 bases lay outside the gene matches. The CDR3 has 15 residues. Looked up from germline, CDR1 is MNHEY and CDR2 is SVGEGT. For the CDR3, the DNA is TGTGCCAGCAGTCCCCTAGCGGGAACCTACAATGAGCAGTTCTTC. As protein: CASSPLAGTYNEQFF.

This clonotype was detected many times. The chain couples TRBV20-1 to TRBJ2-1; 10 nucleotides align to TRBD2. This CDR3 contains 16 residues. The germline gives CDR1 DFQATT, CDR2 SNEGSKA (reference sequence). Trimming took 6 bases from V and 10 from J; bases not matched to a gene: 18. The CDR3 coding sequence is TGCAGTGCGAGCCGTGATAGCGGGGGGCCGTTCAGGGAGCAGTTCTTC. Translation gives CSASRDSGGPFREQFF.

CDR3 amino acids: CASSIEDYGYTF. In DNA, the CDR3 is TGTGCCAGTAGTATAGAAGACTATGGCTACACCTTC. The V gene is TRBV19, the J gene TRBJ1-2; no clear D gene. The germline V gene encodes CDR1 LNHDA and CDR2 SQIVND (reference sequence). This CDR3 contains 12 residues. Trimming pared 0 bases from V and 3 bases from J, leaving 2 bases between.

As for this clonotype: This likely reflects a read error, since a far larger clone is one base away. The rearrangement uses TRBV5-3 and TRBJ2-3; no clear D gene. TRBV5-3 is noted as an ORF with a role that remains uncertain. The CDR3 runs to 16 residues. V dropped 8 bases and J dropped 2 bases, with 21 bases sitting between them. CDR3 protein: CASSLSASAHTDTQYF. In nucleotides, the CDR3 is TGTGCCAGCAGCCTCTCAGCGTCCGCCCACACAGATACGCAGTATTTT.

There are many counts of this clonotype. V and J are TRBV20-1 and TRBJ2-3, with D possibly being TRBD1 or TRBD2 (5 bases each). Germline V lookup: CDR1 DFQATT, CDR2 SNEGSKA (reference sequence). V was trimmed by 6 bases and J by 0 bases, leaving 16 bases between them. The CDR3 is 15 residues long. The CDR3 sequence: CSAVGTPLSTDTQYF. DNA of the CDR3: TGCAGTGCCGTAGGGACCCCCCTAAGCACAGATACGCAGTATTTT.

This clonotype was picked up many times. The rearrangement uses TRBV9 and TRBJ2-7; 8 nucleotides match TRBD2. Per the germline V gene, CDR1 is SGDLS and CDR2 is YYNGEE. The CDR3 is 18 residues long. After removal of 0 bases from V and 0 bases from J, the junction contained 11 bases not matched to a gene. The CDR3 DNA reads TGTGCCAGCAGCGTAGCCCCGGGACTAGGGGTAAGCTCCTACGAGCAGTACTTC. Translation gives CASSVAPGLGVSSYEQYF.

The chain recombines TRBV7-9 with TRBJ2-3; 11 nucleotides match TRBD1. The CDR3 consists of 14 residues. Germline CDR1 reads SEHNR; CDR2 reads FQNEAQ (reference sequence). V lost 6 bases and J lost 5; bases outside the gene matches: 4. The CDR3 sequence: CASRRGQGEDTQYF. Here the CDR3 DNA reads TGTGCCAGCAGACGGGGACAGGGGGAAGATACGCAGTATTTT.

This clonotype was counted ten times or more. The rearrangement joins TRBV6-2 or TRBV6-3 to TRBJ2-1; D is possibly TRBD2 (6 bases). This CDR3 is built from 14 residues. CDR1 is MNHEY and CDR2 is SVGEGT in the germline V gene. Deletions cut 8 bases from V and 7 bases from J, with 18 bases between. This CDR3 reads CASGNGGPRNEQFF. CDR3 bases: TGTGCCAGCGGGAACGGGGGTCCGAGGAATGAGCAGTTCTTC.

This clonotype appeared many times. The V and J genes are TRBV12-3 or TRBV12-4 and TRBJ2-1, with TRBD2 matching 10 bases. The CDR3 has 15 residues. Germline trimming cut 5 bases from V and 6 bases from J; bases unmatched to any gene: 7. CDR3 bases: TGTGCCAGCAGTCCCTCTAGCGGGGGTGGCAATGAGCAGTTCTTC. Translated, it gives CASSPSSGGGNEQFF.

This clonotype was observed many times. V is TRBV30 and J is TRBJ2-5; either TRBD1 or TRBD2 may supply D (7 bases each). V lost 0 bases and J 4 bases, leaving 18 bases between the germline ends. The CDR3 covers 16 residues. In germline, CDR1 is GTSNPN, CDR2 SVGIG (reference sequence). This chain's CDR3 is CAWSVSRGTMGETQYF. The CDR3 DNA reads TGTGCCTGGAGTGTAAGCAGGGGGACTATGGGAGAGACCCAGTACTTC.

This clonotype was seen ten or more times. CDR3 nucleotides: TGTGCCAGCAGTCCACCGGGTCCTAGCTCCTACGAGCAGTACTTC. It yields the protein CASSPPGPSSYEQYF. This sequence joins TRBV28 and TRBJ2-7; D not resolved. The length of the CDR3 is 15 residues. Germline assignment: CDR1 MDHEN and CDR2 SYDVKM. V lost 5 bases, J lost 0 bases, and 14 bases lay in between.

This clonotype came up many times. V is TRBV25-1 and J is TRBJ1-2; D remains ambiguous. CDR3 length equals 14 residues. Trimming left V 1 base short and J 5 bases short, with 11 bases between. Germline V gene sequence: CDR1 MGHDK, CDR2 SYGVNS. CDR3 bases: TGTGCCAGCAGTGAATTGGAGACATTATATGGCTACACCTTC. Protein product: CASSELETLYGYTF.

In its sample, this clonotype was seen many times. This rearrangement joins TRBV10-3 to TRBJ2-1; TRBD2 matches 11 bases. The germline V gene has CDR1 ENHRY and CDR2 SYGVKD. CDR3 length: 17 residues. The J segment lost 0 bases and the V segment lost 6 bases, leaving 7 bases of the junction unmatched. In DNA form, the CDR3 reads TGTGCCATCAGCTCCACTAGCGGGGGTCGCTCCTACAATGAGCAGTTCTTC. This translates into CAISSTSGGRSYNEQFF.

In its sample, this clonotype was seen many times. This chain links TRBV3-1 with TRBJ2-1, with D unresolved. Germline CDR1 reads LGHDT; CDR2 reads YNNKEL (reference sequence). The CDR3 length is 15 residues. The V end lost 0 bases, the J end lost 9 bases, and 15 bases lay between the germline ends. This CDR3 is CASSQEAQRPTEQFF. CDR3 bases: TGTGCCAGCAGCCAAGAAGCCCAGCGCCCCACTGAGCAGTTCTTC.

Ten or more counts support this clonotype. The J gene is TRBJ2-5, the V gene TRBV25-1; no clear D. From germline, CDR1 is MGHDK and CDR2 SYGVNS. This CDR3 has 14 amino acids. The V end was cut by 5 bases, the J end by 2 bases, with 12 bases between. CDR3 nucleotides: TGTGCCAGCAGTTTCTGGGCGGATCAAGAGACCCAGTACTTC. This gives the protein CASSFWADQETQYF.

This clonotype occurred many times. V and J are TRBV12-3 or TRBV12-4 and TRBJ2-7; D possibly matches TRBD1 or TRBD2 (5 bases each). There are 15 residues in the CDR3. Trimming removed 3 bases at V and 6 bases at J, with 18 bases between. DNA of the CDR3: TGTGCCAGCAGTTTGGGGTCCGGTGGGGGAACCGAGCAGTACTTC. Encoded protein: CASSLGSGGGTEQYF.

As to this clonotype: A far larger clone lies a single base away; this is likely a read error. The chain has TRBV5-1 and TRBJ2-1; 8 nucleotides align to TRBD2. The CDR3 extends over 15 amino acids. V trimming: 3 bases; J trimming: 10 bases; junction bases outside the gene matches: 12. Germline V CDR1 and CDR2: SGHRS, YFSETQ. CDR3 in amino acids: CASSSRGSGIYEQFF. Written as DNA, the CDR3 is TGCGCCAGCAGCTCCCGGGGTAGCGGGATCTACGAGCAGTTCTTC.

This clonotype was seen ten or more times. The V call is TRBV19, the J call TRBJ1-5; perhaps TRBD1 as D (5 bases). Germline V gives CDR1 LNHDA, CDR2 SQIVND (reference sequence). The CDR3 has 14 amino acids. Deletions cut 4 bases from V and 5 bases from J, with 12 bases between. CDR3 DNA: TGTGCCAGTAGTAACAATGGGGCAGATCAGCCCCAGCATTTT. Its protein product is CASSNNGADQPQHF.

This clonotype showed up many times. The chain employs TRBV4-2 and TRBJ2-1, with D maybe TRBD2 (7 bases). Germline-derived CDR1 and CDR2 are LGHNA and YNFKEQ. This CDR3 spans 16 amino acids. Trimming stripped 3 bases from V and 0 bases from J, with 12 bases between. The DNA for the CDR3 is TGTGCCAGCAGCCAGCGGGGGCCGAGCTCCTACAATGAGCAGTTCTTC. Its protein is CASSQRGPSSYNEQFF.

Only one count was recorded for this clonotype. One base away lies a much larger clone, so this may be a sequencing read error. The chain links TRBV5-1 to TRBJ2-5; TRBD1 aligns across 7 bases. CDR3 length: 15 amino acids. Germline assignment: CDR1 SGHRS and CDR2 YFSETQ. CDR3: CASSLGQGLTETLYF. CDR3 in DNA: TGCGCCAGCAGCTTGGGACAGGGTTTGACAGAGACCCTGTACTTC.